The clone carrying this TCR beta chain has just one count. The repertoire was sequenced with immunoSEQ multiplex PCR; TCRdb's copy has only in-frame clones and lacks some. The sample shows about 200,000 clones, approximately 81% of them seen only once. This entry comes from a study of blood T cell repertoires in COVID-19. Study context: Whether acute or convalescent, the COVID-19 samples came from the United States, Italy and Spain. Nucleic acid was either cDNA or gDNA, and it came from T cells, B-cell-depleted T cells, or PBMCs.

Germline V CDR1 and CDR2: SGHAT, FQNNGV. The V and J ends lost 2 bases and 4 bases respectively, with 12 bases between them. The CDR3 is made up of 16 amino acids. This TCR derives from a woman of 80 years or more with acute or convalescent COVID-19. Material for sequencing was peripheral blood. This chain uses TRBV11-2 with TRBJ1-6, with D tentatively TRBD1 (5 bases). As DNA, the CDR3 is TGTGCCAGCAGCTTAATAAACCGGGGGTATAATTCACCCCTCCACTTT. Encoded protein: CASSLINRGYNSPLHF.